This entry lists 13 T cell receptor beta chains sequenced from one sample in a study of technical replicates of blood from a handful of donors. Clones were read by immunoSEQ multiplex PCR, and TCRdb kept only the in-frame ones, dropping some. Among 60,000 to 65,000 clones listed, roughly 90% were seen once. Sample: PBMCs. The source is a human donor in good health. Some clones in this sample may be carry-over from other donors' samples.

The genes are TRBV19 and TRBJ1-1; D remains unclear. The germline CDR1 and CDR2 sequences are LNHDA and SQIVND (reference sequence). Trimming stripped 7 bases from V and 4 bases from J, with 16 bases between. The CDR3 sequence is 14 residues long. The CDR3: CASTLVPRITEAFF. As DNA, the CDR3 is TGTGCCAGTACCCTTGTCCCGAGGATCACTGAAGCTTTCTTT.

The rearrangement joins TRBV15 to TRBJ1-5; D unresolved. In germline, CDR1 is LNHNV, CDR2 YYDKDF (reference sequence). The CDR3 extends over 16 amino acids. V lost 3 bases to trimming and J lost 0 bases, with 12 bases between them. CDR3 protein: CATSRGSSGSNQPQHF. For the CDR3, the DNA is TGTGCCACCAGCAGGGGTAGTTCAGGTAGCAATCAGCCCCAGCATTTT.

J is TRBJ1-4 and V is TRBV2; weak D call: TRBD1 (6 bases). Trimming took 8 bases from V and 3 from J, leaving 10 bases between them. The CDR3 length is 13 residues. CDR1 SNHLY and CDR2 FYNNEI come from the germline V gene. The CDR3 nucleotides are TGTGCCAGCCAGGGGCCTGCTAATGAAAAACTGTTTTTT. Its protein is CASQGPANEKLFF.

J is TRBJ2-3 and V is TRBV7-3; 10 nucleotides align to TRBD2. Looked up from germline, CDR1 is SGHTA and CDR2 is FQGTGA. V was pared by 1 base and J by 1 base, with 5 bases of the junction left unmatched. The CDR3 is made up of 17 amino acids. CDR3 nucleotides: TGTGCCAGCAGCTTAATGGCTAGCGGGAGCGGCACAGATACGCAGTATTTT. Its translation: CASSLMASGSGTDTQYF.

V usage is TRBV6-5 and J usage is TRBJ1-5; a possible D gene is TRBD1 (6 bases). CDR1 is MNHEY, CDR2 SVGAGI, per germline. The CDR3 length is 15 residues. Trimming left V 6 bases short and J 3 bases short, with 15 bases between. The CDR3 here is CASSPRGELNQPQHF. The CDR3 bases are TGTGCCAGCAGCCCCAGGGGAGAACTCAATCAGCCCCAGCATTTT.

This chain connects TRBV10-3 to TRBJ1-3; 11 nucleotides agree with TRBD1. Germline assignment: CDR1 ENHRY and CDR2 SYGVKD. The V gene end was trimmed by 6 bases and the J gene end by 8 bases; junction bases not matched to a gene: 6. The CDR3 has 14 amino acids. Here the CDR3 reads CAISSGTGGYTIYF. As DNA, the CDR3 is TGTGCCATCAGCTCCGGGACAGGGGGGTACACCATATATTTT.

V is TRBV7-9 and J is TRBJ1-1; 9 nucleotides line up with TRBD1. CDR3 size: 14 residues. J lost 1 base, V lost 3 bases, and 0 bases had no gene match. Germline values: CDR1 SEHNR, CDR2 FQNEAQ (reference sequence). DNA for the CDR3: TGTGCCAGCAGCTTGGACAGGGGGAACACTGAAGCTTTCTTT. Encoded protein: CASSLDRGNTEAFF.

CDR3: CASNIEDRGTDTQYF. The CDR3 bases are TGTGCCAGTAACATTGAGGACAGGGGCACAGATACGCAGTATTTT. The V and J genes are TRBV19 and TRBJ2-3; TRBD1 matches 8 bases. Germline values: CDR1 LNHDA, CDR2 SQIVND (reference sequence). This CDR3 has 15 residues. V shed 7 bases and J 1 base; nucleotides not matched to a gene: 7.

The chain has TRBV19 and TRBJ1-5, with 11 positions matching TRBD1. J gave up 7 bases and V 7 bases, and 6 bases lay outside the gene matches. CDR1 and CDR2 (germline): LNHDA, SQIVND (reference sequence). The CDR3 is made up of 14 amino acids. The DNA of the CDR3 is TGTGCCAGTACCTTGGGACAGGGGGGACAGCCCCAGCATTTT. Residues: CASTLGQGGQPQHF.

The chain combines TRBV4-3 with TRBJ1-2; 10 bases fit TRBD1. The CDR3 contains 14 residues. The germline CDR1 and CDR2 sequences are LGHNA and YSLEER. After removal of 2 bases from V and 5 bases from J, the junction contained 2 bases not matched to a gene. The CDR3 DNA follows: TGCGCCAGCAGCCAACGGACAGGGGGATATGGCTACACCTTC. It codes for CASSQRTGGYGYTF.

The chain employs TRBV9 and TRBJ2-3, with TRBD2 identical over 10 bases. This CDR3 is built from 15 residues. The ends lost 3 bases at V and 4 bases at J; junction bases unmatched: 5. Germline CDR1 is SGDLS and CDR2 is YYNGEE. The CDR3 sequence: CASSASGGAADTQYF. Here the CDR3 DNA reads TGTGCCAGCAGCGCCAGCGGGGGGGCGGCAGATACGCAGTATTTT.

This rearrangement joins TRBV7-9 to TRBJ2-1; 7 nucleotides agree with TRBD1. V lost 5 bases to trimming and J lost 7 bases; unmatched junction nucleotides: 2. There are 12 residues in the CDR3. Per the germline V gene, CDR1 is SEHNR and CDR2 is FQNEAQ (reference sequence). The CDR3 sequence is CASSGRGNEQFF. In nucleotides, the CDR3 is TGTGCCAGCAGCGGCAGGGGGAATGAGCAGTTCTTC.

The rearrangement joins TRBV6-6 to TRBJ2-7; D perhaps matches TRBD2 (6 bases). Germline loops: CDR1 MNHNY, CDR2 SVGAGI (reference sequence). The CDR3 consists of 15 residues. The V gene lost 2 bases and the J gene lost 3 bases, with 14 bases spanning the gap. CDR3 sequence: CASSYALARYYEQYF. The CDR3 bases are TGTGCCAGCAGTTACGCCCTAGCGAGGTACTACGAGCAGTACTTC.